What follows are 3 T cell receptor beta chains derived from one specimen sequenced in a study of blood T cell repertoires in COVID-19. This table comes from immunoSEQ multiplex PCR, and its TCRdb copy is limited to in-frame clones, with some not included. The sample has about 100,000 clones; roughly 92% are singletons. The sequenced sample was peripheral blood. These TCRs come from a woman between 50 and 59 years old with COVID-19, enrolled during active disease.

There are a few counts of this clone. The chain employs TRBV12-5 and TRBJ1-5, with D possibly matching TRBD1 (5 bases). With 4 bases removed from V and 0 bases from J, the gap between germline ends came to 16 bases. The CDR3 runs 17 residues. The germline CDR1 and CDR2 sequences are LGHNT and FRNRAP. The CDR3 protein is CASGSLPLRVSNQPQHF. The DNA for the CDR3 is TGTGCTAGTGGTTCATTGCCCCTCAGGGTTAGCAATCAGCCCCAGCATTTT.

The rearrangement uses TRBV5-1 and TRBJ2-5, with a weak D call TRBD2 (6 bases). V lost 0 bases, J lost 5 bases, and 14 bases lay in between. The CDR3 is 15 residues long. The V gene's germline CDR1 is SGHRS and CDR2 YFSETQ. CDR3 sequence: CASSLGRGTVETQYF. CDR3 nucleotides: TGCGCCAGCAGCTTGGGCCGGGGGACCGTCGAGACCCAGTACTTC. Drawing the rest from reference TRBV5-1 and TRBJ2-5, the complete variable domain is KAGVTQTPRYLIKTRGQQVTLSCSPISGHRSVSWYQQTPGQGLQFLFEYFSETQRNKGNFPGRFSGRQFSNSRSEMNVSTLELGDSALYLCASSLGRGTVETQYFGPGTRLLVL.

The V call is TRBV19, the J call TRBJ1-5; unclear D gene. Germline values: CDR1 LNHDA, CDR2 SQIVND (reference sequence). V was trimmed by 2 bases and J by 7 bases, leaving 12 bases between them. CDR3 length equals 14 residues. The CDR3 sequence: CASSIRGMGQPQHF. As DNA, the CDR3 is TGTGCCAGTAGTATAAGAGGGATGGGACAGCCCCAGCATTTT. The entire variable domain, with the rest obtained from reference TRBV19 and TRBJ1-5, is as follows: DGGITQSPKYLFRKEGQNVTLSCEQNLNHDAMYWYRQDPGQGLRLIYYSQIVNDFQKGDIAEGYSVSREKKESFPLTVTSAQKNPTAFYLCASSIRGMGQPQHFGDGTRLSIL.